This T cell receptor beta chain was sequenced for a study of shared clonotypes between healthy human individuals. Study conclusions and caveats: A small donor pool kept down the genetic and exposure-history diversity that was represented. Relative to their counterparts shared across all four donors, non-shared clonotypes exhibited diminished generation probabilities.

The study ran the assay at deep level. Profiling relied on immunoSEQ multiplex PCR, and the TCRdb table lists in-frame clones only, not all of them. The sample records 1.5 million to 1.9 million clones, approximately 98% being singletons. Note on this clone: Its cognate antigen is unknown.

The receptor comes from a man aged 30-40 years in good health. Sequenced input: naive CD4+ T cells sorted from blood. Subset in this sample: CD45RA+ positively selected.

CDR3 sequence reads: CASSVDPGGNTEAFF. The CDR3 DNA reads as TGTGCCAGCAGCGTAGATCCAGGGGGGAACACTGAAGCTTTCTTT. This rearrangement joins TRBV9 to TRBJ1-1; 7 nucleotides agree with TRBD1. This CDR3 has 15 amino acids. The germline gives CDR1 SGDLS, CDR2 YYNGEE. J was trimmed by 1 base and V by 0 bases; bases with no gene match: 3.